The clone carrying this T cell receptor beta chain was observed at least ten times. Molecular barcoded adaptors covering alpha/delta and beta/gamma chains were used on approximately 400 ng RNA. TCRdb passed the reads through MiXCR, listing each CDR3 protein once. Among some 120,000 distinct CDR3 sequences listed, 13% were seen once. Per germline, CDR1 MDHEN and CDR2 SYDVKM. This CDR3 comprises 14 residues. V was shortened by 3 bases and J by 4 bases, with 12 bases between the two germline ends. These data originate in a study of read filtering for tumor transcriptome and immune sequencing. Study details: After DNase treatment, RNA was made into whole-transcriptome libraries.

Sequences were obtained from a population of CD138-negative cells sorted from bone marrow. The genes are TRBV28 and TRBJ1-2, with D perhaps TRBD1 (5 bases). This receptor was obtained from a donor aged 40 or over with multiple myeloma. The CDR3 loop reads CASSFSGLGYGYTF. CDR3 coding DNA: TGTGCCAGCAGTTTTTCAGGGCTCGGCTATGGCTACACCTTC.